This T cell receptor (beta chain) emerged from a study of T-cell memory formation after mild COVID-19. The germline V gene encodes CDR1 DFQATT and CDR2 SNEGSKA (reference sequence). Between the trimmed V and J ends, which lost 6 bases and 9 bases, there was a span of 24 bases. The CDR3 is 15 amino acids. A single record per CDR3 protein comes from TCRdb applying MiXCR to the 5' RACE reads. The sample has about 150,000 distinct CDR3 sequences, approximately 13% seen once; the top ten hold 3.3%. This clonotype was observed a handful of times. Its antigen is currently unknown. Findings and limits, study-wide: Day 15 to 85 contractors were CD4/CD8 balanced; later expanders leaned CD4+.

The genes are TRBV20-1 and TRBJ1-3; a weak D match, TRBD1 (6 bases). Sequenced material: PBMCs or a T cell subset sorted from them (not recorded which). This TCR was recovered from a man between 18 and 35 years old who had mild COVID-19 (a few samples of this study predate the infection). Cell type and time point are not known. This CDR3 is CSARESLTGGGTIYF. Written as DNA, the CDR3 is TGCAGTGCCCGAGAGTCACTGACAGGCGGGGGCACCATATATTTT.